The 8 T cell receptor beta chains below were found in one sample sequenced in a study of blood T cell repertoires in COVID-19. Profiled with immunoSEQ multiplex PCR; TCRdb holds only in-frame clones, not every one. The table lists around 46,000 clones, around 80% of them singletons. The sequencing input was peripheral blood. These receptors all stem from a man between 65 and 85 years old with acute or convalescent COVID-19.

The chain is built from TRBV29-1 and TRBJ2-1, with a weak D call TRBD2 (6 bases). Germline CDR1 reads SQVTM; CDR2 reads ANQGSEA. The CDR3 length is 17 residues. The V end was cut by 1 base, the J end by 0 bases, with 16 bases between. In DNA form, the CDR3 reads TGCAGCGTTGAAGGTTCCCCCATGGGGGGCTCCTACAATGAGCAGTTCTTC. Encoded protein: CSVEGSPMGGSYNEQFF.

V and J are TRBV5-6 and TRBJ1-2; 11 nucleotides align to TRBD1. The CDR3 loop spans 14 amino acids. Trimming removed 1 base from V and 8 bases from J; junction bases left unmatched: 4. Germline CDR1 SGHDT, CDR2 YYEEEE. In DNA, the CDR3 is TGTGCCAGCAGCTTGTGGGACAGGGGGGGAGGCTACACCTTC. This codes for CASSLWDRGGGYTF.

The V and J genes are TRBV9 and TRBJ2-3; 12 nucleotides align to TRBD2. This CDR3 spans 15 amino acids. The V and J ends lost 4 bases and 5 bases, in that order; junction bases with no gene match: 5. Germline V CDR1 and CDR2: SGDLS, YYNGEE. CDR3 region: CASSPRLAGEDTQYF. CDR3 coding DNA: TGTGCCAGCAGCCCCCGACTAGCGGGGGAAGATACGCAGTATTTT.

J is TRBJ1-2 and V is TRBV19; TRBD1 is a possible D gene (5 bases). The germline gives CDR1 LNHDA, CDR2 SQIVND (reference sequence). V lost 8 bases and J 8 bases, leaving 9 bases between the germline ends. The CDR3 totals 10 residues. Here the CDR3 DNA reads TGTGCCAGTGGAGGGGACGGCTACACCTTC. Protein product: CASGGDGYTF. Looking up the rest from reference TRBV19 and TRBJ1-2 gives the full variable domain: DGGITQSPKYLFRKEGQNVTLSCEQNLNHDAMYWYRQDPGQGLRLIYYSQIVNDFQKGDIAEGYSVSREKKESFPLTVTSAQKNPTAFYLCASGGDGYTFGSGTRLTVV.

The CDR3 DNA follows: TGTGCCAGCAGACCAGCGGGAGTGGGAGGAGAGACCCAGTACTTC. This encodes CASRPAGVGGETQYF. The chain has TRBV28 and TRBJ2-5; 8 bases align to TRBD2. Germline V gene lookup returns CDR1 MDHEN and CDR2 SYDVKM. V was pared by 6 bases and J by 4 bases, with 10 bases of the junction left unmatched. The CDR3 covers 15 residues.

The chain couples TRBV7-8 to TRBJ2-2, with 8 positions matching TRBD2. The CDR3 extends over 14 amino acids. V lost 5 bases, J lost 3 bases, and 2 bases stayed unmatched. From germline, CDR1 is SGHVS and CDR2 FQNEAQ. The CDR3 spells CASSAGRDTGELFF. CDR3 DNA: TGTGCCAGCAGCGCCGGGAGGGACACCGGGGAGCTGTTTTTT.

This clone was counted between two and nine times. The chain couples TRBV4-1 to TRBJ2-7; 11 bases fit TRBD2. There are 16 residues in the CDR3. The trim removed 4 bases at V and 7 bases at J, leaving 12 bases unmatched. In germline, CDR1 is MGHRA, CDR2 YSYEKL. The CDR3 region is CASSPLAGGPSREQYF. The CDR3, as DNA: TGCGCCAGCAGCCCCTTAGCGGGAGGGCCAAGTAGGGAGCAGTACTTC.

The V gene is TRBV5-1, the J gene TRBJ2-2; 9 nucleotides match TRBD1. The CDR3 runs 16 residues. Germline lookup yields CDR1 SGHRS and CDR2 YFSETQ. Unmatched junction bases numbered 4, after V lost 4 bases and J lost 0 bases. CDR3 sequence (DNA): TGCGCCAGCAGCGGAGGACAGGGGACGAACACCGGGGAGCTGTTTTTT. It translates to CASSGGQGTNTGELFF.